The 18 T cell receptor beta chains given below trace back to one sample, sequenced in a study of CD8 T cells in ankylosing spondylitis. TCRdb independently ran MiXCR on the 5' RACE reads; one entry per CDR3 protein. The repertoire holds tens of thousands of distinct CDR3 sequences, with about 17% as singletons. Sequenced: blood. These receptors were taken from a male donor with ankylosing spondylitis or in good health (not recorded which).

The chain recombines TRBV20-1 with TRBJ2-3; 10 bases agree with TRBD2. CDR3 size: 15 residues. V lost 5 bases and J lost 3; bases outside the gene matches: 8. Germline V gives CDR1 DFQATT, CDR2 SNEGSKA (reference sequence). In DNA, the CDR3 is TGCAGTGCTGCCCTAAGCGGGGGGGCAACAGATACGCAGTATTTT. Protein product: CSAALSGGATDTQYF.

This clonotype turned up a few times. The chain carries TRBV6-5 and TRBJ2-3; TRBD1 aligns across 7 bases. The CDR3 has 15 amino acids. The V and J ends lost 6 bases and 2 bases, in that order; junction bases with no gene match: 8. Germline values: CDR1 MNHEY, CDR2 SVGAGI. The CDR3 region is CASRNDRAVTDTQYF. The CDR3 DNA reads TGTGCCAGCAGAAACGACAGGGCCGTCACAGATACGCAGTATTTT.

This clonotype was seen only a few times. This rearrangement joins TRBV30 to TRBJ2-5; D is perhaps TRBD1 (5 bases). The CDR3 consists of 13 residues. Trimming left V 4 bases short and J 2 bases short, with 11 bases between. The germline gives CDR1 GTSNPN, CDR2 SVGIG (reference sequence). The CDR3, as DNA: TGTGCCTGGACAAGACAGACACAAGAGACCCAGTACTTC. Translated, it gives CAWTRQTQETQYF. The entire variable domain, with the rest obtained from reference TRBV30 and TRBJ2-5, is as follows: SQTIHQWPATLVQPVGSPLSLECTVEGTSNPNLYWYRQAAGRGLQLLFYSVGIGQISSEVPQNLSASRPQDRQFILSSKKLLLSDSGFYLCAWTRQTQETQYFGPGTRLLVL.

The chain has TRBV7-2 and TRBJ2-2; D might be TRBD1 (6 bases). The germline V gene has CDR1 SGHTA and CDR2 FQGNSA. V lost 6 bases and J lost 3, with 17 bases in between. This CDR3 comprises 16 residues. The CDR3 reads CASRPGRGLDTGELFF. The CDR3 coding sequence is TGTGCCAGCAGACCCGGCAGGGGCCTGGACACCGGGGAGCTGTTTTTT. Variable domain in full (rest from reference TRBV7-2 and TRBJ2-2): GAGVSQSPSNKVTEKGKDVELRCDPISGHTALYWYRQSLGQGLEFLIYFQGNSAPDKSGLPSDRFSAERTGGSVSTLTIQRTQQEDSAVYLCASRPGRGLDTGELFFGEGSRLTVL.

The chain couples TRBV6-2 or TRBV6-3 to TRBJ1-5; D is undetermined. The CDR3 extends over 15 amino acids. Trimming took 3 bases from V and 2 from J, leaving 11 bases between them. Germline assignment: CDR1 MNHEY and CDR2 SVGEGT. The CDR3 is CASSYGQRGNQPQHF. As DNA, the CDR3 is TGTGCCAGCAGTTATGGGCAGCGAGGCAATCAGCCCCAGCATTTT.

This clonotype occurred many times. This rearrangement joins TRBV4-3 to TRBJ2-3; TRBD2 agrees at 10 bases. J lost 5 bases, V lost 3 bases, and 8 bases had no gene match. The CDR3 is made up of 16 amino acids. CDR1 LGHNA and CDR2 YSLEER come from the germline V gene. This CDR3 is CASSQQAGGPGDTQYF. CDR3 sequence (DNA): TGCGCCAGCAGCCAGCAAGCGGGAGGGCCTGGAGATACGCAGTATTTT.

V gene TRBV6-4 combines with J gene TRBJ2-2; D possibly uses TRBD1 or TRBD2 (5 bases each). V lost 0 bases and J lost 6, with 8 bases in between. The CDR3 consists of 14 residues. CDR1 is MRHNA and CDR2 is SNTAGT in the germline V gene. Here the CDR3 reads CASSDSGTAGELFF. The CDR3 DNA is TGTGCCAGCAGTGACTCGGGGACCGCCGGGGAGCTGTTTTTT.

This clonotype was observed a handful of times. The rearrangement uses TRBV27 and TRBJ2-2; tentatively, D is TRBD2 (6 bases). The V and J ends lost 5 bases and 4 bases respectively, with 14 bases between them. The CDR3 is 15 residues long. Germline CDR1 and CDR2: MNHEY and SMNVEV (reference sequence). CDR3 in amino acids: CASSPRRAGTGELFF. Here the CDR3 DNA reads TGTGCCAGCAGTCCACGGAGGGCCGGCACCGGGGAGCTGTTTTTT.

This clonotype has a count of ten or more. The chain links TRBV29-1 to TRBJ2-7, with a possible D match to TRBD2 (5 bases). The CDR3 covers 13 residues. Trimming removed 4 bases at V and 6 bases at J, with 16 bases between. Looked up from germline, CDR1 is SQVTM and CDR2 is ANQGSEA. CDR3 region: CSVVVASFGEQYF. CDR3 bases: TGCAGCGTTGTAGTAGCGTCGTTCGGCGAGCAGTACTTC.

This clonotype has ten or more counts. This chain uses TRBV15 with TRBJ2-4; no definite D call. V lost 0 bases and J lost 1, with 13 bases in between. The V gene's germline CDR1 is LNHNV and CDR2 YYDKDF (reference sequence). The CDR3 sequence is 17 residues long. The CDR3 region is CATSRDKASGAKNIQYF. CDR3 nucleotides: TGTGCCACCAGCAGAGATAAAGCTTCTGGGGCCAAAAACATTCAGTACTTC.

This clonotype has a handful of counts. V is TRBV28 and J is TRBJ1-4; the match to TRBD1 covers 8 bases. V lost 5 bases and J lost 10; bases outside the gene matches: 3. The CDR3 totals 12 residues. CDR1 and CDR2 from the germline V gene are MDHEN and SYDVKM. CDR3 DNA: TGTGCCAGCAGTCTTGACAGGGGAAAACTGTTTTTT. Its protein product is CASSLDRGKLFF.

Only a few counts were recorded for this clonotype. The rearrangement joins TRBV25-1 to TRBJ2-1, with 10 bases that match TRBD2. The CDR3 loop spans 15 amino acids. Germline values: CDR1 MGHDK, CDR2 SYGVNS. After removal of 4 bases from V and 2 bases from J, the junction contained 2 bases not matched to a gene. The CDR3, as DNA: TGTGCCAGCAGTGGAAGCGGGGGGGCCTACAATGAGCAGTTCTTC. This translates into CASSGSGGAYNEQFF.

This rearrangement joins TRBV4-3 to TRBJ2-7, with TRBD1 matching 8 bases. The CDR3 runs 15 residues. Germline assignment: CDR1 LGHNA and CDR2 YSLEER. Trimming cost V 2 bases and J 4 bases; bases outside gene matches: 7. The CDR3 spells CASSQSLRQGYEQYF. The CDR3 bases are TGCGCCAGCAGCCAAAGTCTGAGACAGGGGTACGAGCAGTACTTC.

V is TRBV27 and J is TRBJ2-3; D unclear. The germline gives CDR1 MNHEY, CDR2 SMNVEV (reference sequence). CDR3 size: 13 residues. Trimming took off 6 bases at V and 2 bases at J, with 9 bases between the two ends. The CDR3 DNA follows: TGTGCCAGCAGGACCTTCGACACAGATACGCAGTATTTT. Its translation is CASRTFDTDTQYF.

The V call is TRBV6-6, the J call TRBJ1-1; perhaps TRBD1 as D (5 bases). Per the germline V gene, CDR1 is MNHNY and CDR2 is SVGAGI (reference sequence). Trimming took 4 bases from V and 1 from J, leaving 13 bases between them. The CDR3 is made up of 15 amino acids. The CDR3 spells CASSSPGSANTEAFF. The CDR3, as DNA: TGTGCCAGCAGTTCCCCAGGGAGTGCGAACACTGAAGCTTTCTTT.

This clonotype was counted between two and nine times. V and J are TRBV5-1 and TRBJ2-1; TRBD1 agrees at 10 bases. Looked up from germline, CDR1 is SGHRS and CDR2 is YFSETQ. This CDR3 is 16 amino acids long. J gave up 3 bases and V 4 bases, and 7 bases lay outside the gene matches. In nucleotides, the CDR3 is TGCGCCAGCAGCAAAGCCGGGACAGGGGTCTACAATGAGCAGTTCTTC. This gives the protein CASSKAGTGVYNEQFF.

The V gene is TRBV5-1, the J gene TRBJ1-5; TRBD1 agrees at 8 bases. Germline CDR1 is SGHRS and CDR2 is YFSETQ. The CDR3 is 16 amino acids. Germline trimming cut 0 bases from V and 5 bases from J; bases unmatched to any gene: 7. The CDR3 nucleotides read TGCGCCAGCAGCTTGGTACCAGGGGGCTCGGATCAGCCCCAGCATTTT. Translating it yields CASSLVPGGSDQPQHF.

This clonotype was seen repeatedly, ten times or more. The CDR3 region is CASSLSVGTSGSGEQYF. In nucleotides, the CDR3 is TGTGCCAGCAGTTTATCGGTTGGGACTAGCGGGAGTGGCGAGCAGTACTTC. V is TRBV27 and J is TRBJ2-7; 14 nucleotides align to TRBD2. The CDR3 spans 17 residues. The V gene's germline CDR1 is MNHEY and CDR2 SMNVEV (reference sequence). After removal of 0 bases from V and 6 bases from J, the junction contained 7 bases not matched to a gene.